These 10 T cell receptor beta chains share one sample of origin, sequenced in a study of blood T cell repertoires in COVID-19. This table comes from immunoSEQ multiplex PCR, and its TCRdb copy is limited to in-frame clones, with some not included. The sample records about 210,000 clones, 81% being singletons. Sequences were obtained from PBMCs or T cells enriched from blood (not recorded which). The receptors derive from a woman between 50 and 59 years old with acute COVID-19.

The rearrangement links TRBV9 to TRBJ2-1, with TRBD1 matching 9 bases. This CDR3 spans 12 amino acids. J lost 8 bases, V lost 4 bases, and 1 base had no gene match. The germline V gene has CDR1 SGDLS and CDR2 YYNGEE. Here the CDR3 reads CASSRDRDEQFF. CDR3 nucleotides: TGTGCCAGCAGCCGGGACAGGGATGAGCAGTTCTTC.

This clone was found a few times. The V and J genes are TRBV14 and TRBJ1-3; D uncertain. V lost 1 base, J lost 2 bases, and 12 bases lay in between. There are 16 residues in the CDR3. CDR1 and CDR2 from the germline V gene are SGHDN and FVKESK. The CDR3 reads CASSQAAGSTGNTIYF. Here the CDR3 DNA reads TGTGCCAGCAGCCAAGCGGCAGGATCGACTGGAAACACCATATATTTT.

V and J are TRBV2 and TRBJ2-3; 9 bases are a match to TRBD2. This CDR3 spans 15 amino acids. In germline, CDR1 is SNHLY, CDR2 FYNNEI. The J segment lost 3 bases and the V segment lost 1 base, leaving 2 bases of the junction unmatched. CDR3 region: CASSEGTSETDTQYF. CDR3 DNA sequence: TGTGCCAGCAGTGAAGGGACTAGCGAAACAGATACGCAGTATTTT.

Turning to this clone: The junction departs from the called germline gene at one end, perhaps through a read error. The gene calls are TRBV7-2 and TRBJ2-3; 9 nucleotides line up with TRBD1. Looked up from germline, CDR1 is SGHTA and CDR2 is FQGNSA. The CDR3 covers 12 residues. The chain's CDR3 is CASSSRDRALFF. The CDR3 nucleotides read TGTGCCAGCAGCTCCCGGGACAGGGCCCTTTTTTTT.

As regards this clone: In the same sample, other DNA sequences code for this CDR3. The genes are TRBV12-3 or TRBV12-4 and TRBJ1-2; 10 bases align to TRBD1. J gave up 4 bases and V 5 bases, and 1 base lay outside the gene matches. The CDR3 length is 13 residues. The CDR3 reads CASSRDRGYGYTF. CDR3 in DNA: TGTGCCAGCAGTCGGGACAGGGGCTATGGCTACACCTTC.

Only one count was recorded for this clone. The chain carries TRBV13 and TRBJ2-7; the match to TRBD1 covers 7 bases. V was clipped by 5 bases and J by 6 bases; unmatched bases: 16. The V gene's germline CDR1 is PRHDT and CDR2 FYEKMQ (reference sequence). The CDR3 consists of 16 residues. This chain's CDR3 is CASSPAWGQKSFEQYF. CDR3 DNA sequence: TGTGCCAGCAGCCCAGCCTGGGGACAGAAAAGCTTCGAGCAGTACTTC.

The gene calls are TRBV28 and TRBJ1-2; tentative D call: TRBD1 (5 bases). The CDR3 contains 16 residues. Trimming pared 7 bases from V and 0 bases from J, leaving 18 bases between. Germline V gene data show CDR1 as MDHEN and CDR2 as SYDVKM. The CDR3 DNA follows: TGTGCCAGCATGCCAGTGACGGGGGTCGCTAACTATGGCTACACCTTC. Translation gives CASMPVTGVANYGYTF.

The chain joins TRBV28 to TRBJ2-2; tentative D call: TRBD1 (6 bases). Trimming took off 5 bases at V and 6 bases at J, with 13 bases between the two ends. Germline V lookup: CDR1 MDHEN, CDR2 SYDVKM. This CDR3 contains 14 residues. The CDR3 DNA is TGTGCCAGCAGTCCCACAGGGTACTCCGGGGAGCTGTTTTTT. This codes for CASSPTGYSGELFF.

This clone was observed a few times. The CDR3 region has the DNA TGCAGCGTTTTACCTGAGTTCGGTTCACCCCTCCACTTT. This gives the protein CSVLPEFGSPLHF. The rearrangement joins TRBV29-1 to TRBJ1-6, with D hard to call. Trimming stripped 5 bases from V and 9 bases from J, with 14 bases between. The length of the CDR3 is 13 residues. CDR1 is SQVTM and CDR2 is ANQGSEA in the germline V gene.

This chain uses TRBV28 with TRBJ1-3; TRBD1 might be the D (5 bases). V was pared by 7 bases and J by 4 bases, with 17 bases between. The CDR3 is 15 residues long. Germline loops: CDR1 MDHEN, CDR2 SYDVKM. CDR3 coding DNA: TGTGCCAGCATTGACAGACCGTTCTCAGGAAACACCATATATTTT. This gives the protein CASIDRPFSGNTIYF.